The 28 T cell receptor beta chains presented below share a single source sample, sequenced in a study of cytomegalovirus exposure and HLA in healthy donors. The assay was immunoSEQ multiplex PCR, and TCRdb's table has in-frame clones only and misses some. Here the sample spans 150,000 to 200,000 clones, 65% to 85% being singletons. Specimen: PBMCs. The receptor source for this set is a woman younger than 35 in good health and CMV-seropositive.

This clone appeared a single time. The chain employs TRBV5-1 and TRBJ2-5; no reliable D call. V gave up 2 bases and J gave up 3 bases, with 14 bases separating them. CDR1 and CDR2 (germline): SGHRS, YFSETQ. This CDR3 contains 15 residues. CDR3 sequence reads: CASSFGGTPKETQYF. CDR3 coding DNA: TGCGCCAGCAGCTTTGGCGGCACACCCAAAGAGACCCAGTACTTC.

This rearrangement joins TRBV9 to TRBJ2-1; 11 nucleotides match TRBD2. This CDR3 has 17 amino acids. Trimming at V came to 4 bases and at J to 4 bases, leaving 10 bases not matched to a gene. Looked up from germline, CDR1 is SGDLS and CDR2 is YYNGEE. CDR3 loop: CASSPRSTSGAYNEQFF. The CDR3 DNA sequence: TGTGCCAGCAGCCCTCGTTCGACTAGCGGGGCTTACAATGAGCAGTTCTTC. Full variable domain (remainder filled in from reference TRBV9 and TRBJ2-1): DSGVTQTPKHLITATGQRVTLRCSPRSGDLSVYWYQQSLDQGLQFLIQYYNGEERAKGNILERFSAQQFPDLHSELNLSSLELGDSALYFCASSPRSTSGAYNEQFFGPGTRLTVL.

The rearrangement joins TRBV4-1 to TRBJ2-7; 9 bases fit TRBD1. V trimming: 1 base; J trimming: 2 bases; junction bases outside the gene matches: 6. The CDR3 loop spans 16 amino acids. Germline V gene data show CDR1 as MGHRA and CDR2 as YSYEKL. The CDR3 reads CASSQAVRQGAYEQYF. The CDR3 DNA follows: TGCGCCAGCAGCCAAGCGGTCCGACAGGGGGCCTACGAGCAGTACTTC.

In its sample, this clone was seen a few times. The same CDR3 arises from other DNA sequences in this sample as well. This sequence joins TRBV6-5 and TRBJ2-3, with 10 bases matching TRBD2. From germline, CDR1 is MNHEY and CDR2 SVGAGI. Losses at the gene ends were 6 bases for V and 6 bases for J; bases not matched to a gene: 6. This CDR3 has 14 residues. The CDR3 nucleotides are TGTGCCAGCAGATCCAGCGGGGGGGCGGATACGCAGTATTTT. Translated, it gives CASRSSGGADTQYF.

This clone was detected once. J is TRBJ1-6 and V is TRBV6-1; possibly TRBD1 for D (6 bases). From germline, CDR1 is MNHNS and CDR2 SASEGT. This CDR3 comprises 13 residues. V was pared by 8 bases and J by 7 bases, with 12 bases between. The CDR3 reads CASQTGGNSPLHF. As DNA, the CDR3 is TGTGCCAGCCAGACAGGAGGCAATTCACCCCTCCACTTT.

The chain carries TRBV18 and TRBJ2-7, with D perhaps matching TRBD1 (6 bases). Deletions cut 8 bases from V and 3 bases from J, with 14 bases between. There are 13 residues in the CDR3. Germline CDR1 is KGHSH and CDR2 is LQKENI. Here the CDR3 DNA reads TGTGCCAGCCAAGGGTCACAGGGCTACGAGCAGTACTTC. It encodes CASQGSQGYEQYF.

The V call is TRBV6-5, the J call TRBJ1-1, with no clear D. Germline CDR1 reads MNHEY; CDR2 reads SVGAGI. The ends were cut back, 4 bases at V and 5 bases at J, with 11 bases in the middle. This CDR3 region has 13 residues. CDR3 sequence reads: CASSWSGSTEAFF. CDR3 coding DNA: TGTGCCAGCAGTTGGTCGGGGAGTACTGAAGCTTTCTTT.

The chain carries TRBV5-1 and TRBJ2-3, with TRBD2 identical over 10 bases. This CDR3 has 15 residues. Germline V CDR1 and CDR2: SGHRS, YFSETQ. Trimming took 4 bases from V and 4 from J; bases not matched to a gene: 6. The CDR3 reads CASSLSGGPADTQYF. The DNA of the CDR3 is TGCGCCAGCAGCCTTAGCGGGGGGCCCGCAGATACGCAGTATTTT.

This chain joins TRBV5-1 and TRBJ2-7; D is possibly TRBD2 (5 bases). This CDR3 has 13 residues. The germline CDR1 and CDR2 sequences are SGHRS and YFSETQ. Trimming removed 5 bases from V and 7 bases from J, with 16 bases in between. DNA for the CDR3: TGCGCCAGCAGAGATGGGTCGACGGGGGAGCAGTACTTC. Its protein product is CASRDGSTGEQYF.

The chain couples TRBV29-1 to TRBJ2-7; 9 nucleotides match TRBD1. V dropped 1 base and J dropped 0; count of bases not matched to a gene: 4. This CDR3 is 15 amino acids long. Per germline, CDR1 SQVTM and CDR2 ANQGSEA. This CDR3 reads CSVEGDRASSYEQYF. CDR3 bases: TGCAGCGTTGAAGGGGACAGGGCTTCCTCCTACGAGCAGTACTTC.

This chain links TRBV13 with TRBJ2-2; D may be TRBD1 (5 bases). The V end lost 6 bases, the J end lost 8 bases, and 16 bases lay between the germline ends. Germline values: CDR1 PRHDT, CDR2 FYEKMQ (reference sequence). This CDR3 spans 14 amino acids. Written as DNA, the CDR3 is TGTGCCAGCAGGGGCAGGGATGTTCGAGGGGAGCTGTTTTTT. It translates to CASRGRDVRGELFF.

This chain joins TRBV14 and TRBJ2-2; TRBD1 matches at 8 bases. Per germline, CDR1 SGHDN and CDR2 FVKESK. V lost 2 bases, J lost 1 base, and 3 bases stayed unmatched. The CDR3 is 16 amino acids. The DNA of the CDR3 is TGTGCCAGCAGCCAAATGGGACAGGTGAACACCGGGGAGCTGTTTTTT. Translated, it gives CASSQMGQVNTGELFF. The full variable domain, its missing parts supplied by reference TRBV14 and TRBJ2-2, is EAGVTQFPSHSVIEKGQTVTLRCDPISGHDNLYWYRRVMGKEIKFLLHFVKESKQDESGMPNNRFLAERTGGTYSTLKVQPAELEDSGVYFCASSQMGQVNTGELFFGEGSRLTVL.

V usage is TRBV5-6 and J usage is TRBJ2-5; maybe TRBD1 (6 bases). Trimming stripped 2 bases from V and 3 bases from J, with 8 bases between. Germline CDR1 reads SGHDT; CDR2 reads YYEEEE. The CDR3 runs 13 residues. The CDR3 loop reads CASSFYREETQYF. As DNA, the CDR3 is TGTGCCAGCAGCTTTTACAGGGAAGAGACCCAGTACTTC.

The gene calls are TRBV27 and TRBJ1-4, with 9 bases aligning to TRBD1. Trimming took 6 bases from V and 5 from J; bases not matched to a gene: 4. Germline-derived CDR1 and CDR2 are MNHEY and SMNVEV (reference sequence). This CDR3 is 14 amino acids long. The CDR3 reads CASRIGTGNEKLFF. The CDR3 bases are TGTGCCAGCAGGATCGGGACAGGGAATGAAAAACTGTTTTTT.

This chain connects TRBV7-9 to TRBJ1-2; possibly TRBD1 for D (5 bases). Germline-derived CDR1 and CDR2 are SEHNR and FQNEAQ (reference sequence). CDR3 size: 13 residues. The ends were cut back, 5 bases at V and 3 bases at J, with 10 bases in the middle. The CDR3 region is CASSHSRDYGYTF. In DNA, the CDR3 is TGTGCCAGCAGCCACAGCAGGGACTATGGCTACACCTTC.

The rearrangement uses TRBV28 and TRBJ1-2, with TRBD1 matching 8 bases. The CDR3 loop spans 14 amino acids. Per the germline V gene, CDR1 is MDHEN and CDR2 is SYDVKM. The junction had 7 bases not matched to a gene; V was cut back by 7 bases and J by 3 bases. CDR3 loop: CASTTGQGHYGYTF. The CDR3 bases are TGTGCCAGCACAACCGGACAGGGCCACTATGGCTACACCTTC.

This chain links TRBV7-2 with TRBJ2-3; the match to TRBD1 covers 9 bases. Germline V gives CDR1 SGHTA, CDR2 FQGNSA. V was clipped by 5 bases and J by 1 base; unmatched bases: 10. The CDR3 contains 17 residues. The CDR3 sequence: CASSQSTGGVGTDTQYF. The CDR3 bases are TGTGCCAGCAGCCAAAGTACAGGGGGCGTAGGCACAGATACGCAGTATTTT.

The chain has TRBV4-3 and TRBJ1-2; TRBD1 might be the D (5 bases). V lost 0 bases, J lost 3 bases, and 8 bases lay in between. The CDR3 has 14 residues. Germline V gene data show CDR1 as LGHNA and CDR2 as YSLEER. CDR3 sequence (DNA): TGCGCCAGCAGCCAAGATCGGGGGGACTATGGCTACACCTTC. Residues: CASSQDRGDYGYTF.

This clone came up a few times. The CDR3 is CATQIREDTEAFF. The CDR3 DNA sequence: TGTGCCACCCAAATCAGGGAGGACACTGAAGCTTTCTTT. V is TRBV18 and J is TRBJ1-1; tentatively, D is TRBD1 (5 bases). The CDR3 spans 13 residues. V was pared by 10 bases and J by 3 bases, with 15 bases between. The germline gives CDR1 KGHSH, CDR2 LQKENI.

The chain recombines TRBV19 with TRBJ1-2; D possibly corresponds to TRBD1 (5 bases). Germline V gives CDR1 LNHDA, CDR2 SQIVND (reference sequence). This CDR3 has 15 amino acids. V was shortened by 5 bases and J by 0 bases, with 13 bases between the two germline ends. This CDR3 reads CASSGNRGTNYGYTF. CDR3 DNA: TGTGCCAGTAGTGGGAATCGGGGGACTAACTATGGCTACACCTTC.

The J gene is TRBJ2-7, the V gene TRBV14, with a tentative D call TRBD1 (5 bases). Germline V gene sequence: CDR1 SGHDN, CDR2 FVKESK. Trimming removed 2 bases from V and 9 bases from J, with 11 bases in between. There are 12 residues in the CDR3. The CDR3 region has the DNA TGTGCCAGCAGCCAACAGGGTATGGTGCAGTACTTC. As protein: CASSQQGMVQYF. The variable domain in full, completed from reference TRBV14 and TRBJ2-7, reads EAGVTQFPSHSVIEKGQTVTLRCDPISGHDNLYWYRRVMGKEIKFLLHFVKESKQDESGMPNNRFLAERTGGTYSTLKVQPAELEDSGVYFCASSQQGMVQYFGPGTRLTVT.

The gene calls are TRBV4-2 and TRBJ1-6; D uncertain. CDR3 length: 18 amino acids. The germline gives CDR1 LGHNA, CDR2 YNFKEQ. Trimming left V 0 bases short and J 0 bases short, with 12 bases between. In nucleotides, the CDR3 is TGTGCCAGCAGCCAAGATCGGCCTGGGAGCTCCTATAATTCACCCCTCCACTTT. Protein: CASSQDRPGSSYNSPLHF.

V usage is TRBV2 and J usage is TRBJ1-5; 10 nucleotides align to TRBD1. Per germline, CDR1 SNHLY and CDR2 FYNNEI. The CDR3 contains 14 residues. Trimming removed 5 bases from V and 4 bases from J; junction bases left unmatched: 2. The chain's CDR3 is CASSRDRGNQPQHF. In DNA form, the CDR3 reads TGTGCCAGCAGTCGGGACAGGGGAAATCAGCCCCAGCATTTT.

The rearrangement joins TRBV6-5 to TRBJ2-7; TRBD2 aligns across 8 bases. V lost 9 bases, J lost 5 bases, and 12 bases stayed unmatched. Germline CDR1 is MNHEY and CDR2 is SVGAGI. The CDR3 runs 14 residues. The CDR3 protein is CASTDAGGANEQYF. DNA of the CDR3: TGTGCCAGTACTGACGCGGGGGGCGCAAACGAGCAGTACTTC.

The chain joins TRBV13 to TRBJ1-2; 7 bases line up with TRBD1. CDR1 PRHDT and CDR2 FYEKMQ come from the germline V gene (reference sequence). CDR3 length equals 13 residues. With V trimmed by 4 bases and J by 7 bases, 6 bases remained unmatched. In DNA form, the CDR3 reads TGTGCCAGCAGCTATACAGGGGAGGTTGGCTACACCTTC. Protein product: CASSYTGEVGYTF. The full variable domain, its missing parts supplied by reference TRBV13 and TRBJ1-2, is AAGVIQSPRHLIKEKRETATLKCYPIPRHDTVYWYQQGPGQDPQFLISFYEKMQSDKGSIPDRFSAQQFSDYHSELNMSSLELGDSALYFCASSYTGEVGYTFGSGTRLTVV.

This clone was seen once. The genes are TRBV15 and TRBJ2-3; 9 bases match TRBD2. The CDR3 has 18 residues. Germline CDR1 LNHNV, CDR2 YYDKDF (reference sequence). J lost 0 bases, V lost 6 bases, and 13 bases had no gene match. CDR3 protein: CATRIGAGGLFSTDTQYF. The CDR3 coding sequence is TGTGCCACCAGGATCGGGGCGGGGGGGCTTTTTAGCACAGATACGCAGTATTTT.

V gene TRBV7-8 combines with J gene TRBJ2-4; no clear D. The CDR3 has 16 amino acids. CDR1 SGHVS and CDR2 FQNEAQ come from the germline V gene. The V gene lost 1 base and the J gene lost 5 bases, with 15 bases spanning the gap. The CDR3 DNA follows: TGTGCCAGCAGCTTAGATAATCGAGGCAGAGAAAACATTCAGTACTTC. As protein: CASSLDNRGRENIQYF.

The chain has TRBV4-2 and TRBJ2-3; TRBD2 aligns across 10 bases. Germline V gene lookup returns CDR1 LGHNA and CDR2 YNFKEQ. V shed 7 bases and J 3 bases; nucleotides not matched to a gene: 7. The CDR3 contains 15 residues. CDR3 loop: CASTEAGGRTDTQYF. In DNA, the CDR3 is TGTGCCAGCACAGAAGCGGGGGGGAGGACAGATACGCAGTATTTT.